This T cell receptor (beta chain) was captured by sequencing in a study of identical twins. Study-wide points: An excess of low generation probability was shown by twin-shared out-of-frame alpha sequences.

The CDR3 totals 13 residues. Germline lookup yields CDR1 DFQATT and CDR2 SNEGSKA (reference sequence). V lost 6 bases, J lost 3 bases, and 14 bases lay in between. Using its own MiXCR run on the 5' RACE reads, TCRdb lists one record per CDR3 protein. The sample has 550,000 to 800,000 distinct CDR3 sequences; 7.1% are singletons. This clonotype was recorded a few times. Its antigen is as yet unknown. The same data also contributed to another study, on yellow fever vaccine responses in identical twins.

This TCR was recovered from a woman between 18 and 30 years old in good health. The chain carries TRBV20-1 and TRBJ2-5; perhaps TRBD2 as D (6 bases). The sequencing sample was made of PBMCs. The CDR3 protein is CSAGVAAKETQYF. Here the CDR3 DNA reads TGCAGTGCGGGAGTAGCGGCTAAAGAGACCCAGTACTTC.